The clone carrying this T cell receptor (beta chain) was observed a handful of times. Its target is unknown. V was trimmed by 5 bases and J by 6 bases, leaving 11 bases between them. The CDR3 has 11 amino acids. Germline loops: CDR1 SQVTM, CDR2 ANQGSEA. Extracted RNA was reverse transcribed, and the resulting cDNA served as sequencing template. TCRdb's copy holds only in-frame clones and misses some; the assay was immunoSEQ multiplex PCR. This table has 150,000 to 200,000 clones, around 58% appearing once. This entry comes from a study of CD8+ T cells in alopecia areata. Overall study context: Tofacitinib dosing lasted 6 to 18 months, which was then followed by 6 months off drug. Broader study findings: With just one nonresponder, it is still uncertain whether baseline CD8+ expansion relates to response. Administration of tofacitinib significantly diminished scalp clonality and expanded CD8+ clones within the top 100.

This sample's treatment: oral pan-JAK inhibitor, 5-10 mg twice daily. It was from alopecia areata patients that lesional scalp punch biopsies and peripheral blood were collected. The chain is built from TRBV29-1 and TRBJ2-7; D is tentatively TRBD1 or TRBD2 (6 bases each). The material sequenced was CD8+ T cells sorted from blood, taken at week 24, from a patient treated with tofacitinib. This receptor was taken from a human donor with alopecia areata. The CDR3 spells CSVIQGGEQYF. CDR3 nucleotide sequence: TGCAGCGTTATACAGGGAGGCGAGCAGTACTTC.